These 21 T cell receptor beta chains were all obtained from the same sample, sequenced in a study of blood T cell repertoires in COVID-19. TCRdb's copy holds only in-frame clones and misses some; the assay was immunoSEQ multiplex PCR. Found here are roughly 200,000 clones, 83% of them singletons; the top ten hold 0.95% to 1.5%. The sample taken for sequencing was peripheral blood. The receptor set was obtained from a woman aged 25-40 years with COVID-19, enrolled during active disease.

The rearrangement joins TRBV7-9 to TRBJ1-5; 10 nucleotides match TRBD1. V lost 8 bases, J lost 5 bases, and 3 bases stayed unmatched. The germline CDR1 and CDR2 sequences are SEHNR and FQNEAQ (reference sequence). The CDR3 runs to 13 residues. CDR3 bases: TGTGCCAGCGGTGGGACAGGGGATCAGCCCCAGCATTTT. Translation: CASGGTGDQPQHF.

The J gene is TRBJ2-1, the V gene TRBV5-1; D unclear. The CDR3 runs to 15 residues. Germline V gene sequence: CDR1 SGHRS, CDR2 YFSETQ. Trimming shortened V by 3 bases and J by 1 base, and 11 bases separated the two germline ends. In nucleotides, the CDR3 is TGCGCCAGCAGCTCCCCTAGTGATTCCTACAATGAGCAGTTCTTC. Translated: CASSSPSDSYNEQFF.

The rearrangement joins TRBV6-2 or TRBV6-3 to TRBJ2-1, with D possibly being TRBD1 (6 bases). V shed 6 bases and J shed 5 bases, with 14 bases lying between them. The CDR3 consists of 14 residues. Germline values: CDR1 MNHEY, CDR2 SVGEGT. CDR3 DNA: TGTGCCAGCAGCGGGACAAGAAGGAACAATGAGCAGTTCTTC. The encoded protein is CASSGTRRNNEQFF.

The chain uses TRBV7-9 and TRBJ1-4, with D perhaps matching TRBD1 (5 bases). The CDR3 sequence is 14 residues long. Germline CDR1 SEHNR, CDR2 FQNEAQ (reference sequence). V shed 1 base and J shed 13 bases, with 16 bases lying between them. The DNA for the CDR3 is TGTGCCAGCAGCTTAGGGGGCGGGGCGAGCGGACTGTTTTTT. It translates to CASSLGGGASGLFF. Together with reference TRBV7-9 and TRBJ1-4, the CDR3 gives the full variable domain: DTGVSQNPRHKITKRGQNVTFRCDPISEHNRLYWYRQTLGQGPEFLTYFQNEAQLEKSRLLSDRFSAERPKGSFSTLEIQRTEQGDSAMYLCASSLGGGASGLFFGSGTQLSVL.

This clone came up once. The chain has TRBV30 and TRBJ1-1; a possible D gene is TRBD1 (5 bases). The V gene's germline CDR1 is GTSNPN and CDR2 SVGIG (reference sequence). This CDR3 is 13 amino acids long. Trimming removed 4 bases from V and 6 bases from J, with 15 bases in between. The CDR3 DNA is TGTGCCTGGACCCAGGGAACGTACTCTGAAGCTTTCTTT. Translation gives CAWTQGTYSEAFF.

The chain joins TRBV9 to TRBJ2-7; TRBD1 might be the D (5 bases). Trimming took off 0 bases at V and 0 bases at J, with 10 bases between the two ends. Germline V gene data show CDR1 as SGDLS and CDR2 as YYNGEE. This CDR3 has 15 amino acids. The CDR3 here is CASSVDDSSSYEQYF. Written as DNA, the CDR3 is TGTGCCAGCAGCGTAGATGACAGTTCCTCCTACGAGCAGTACTTC. The full variable domain, its missing parts supplied by reference TRBV9 and TRBJ2-7, is DSGVTQTPKHLITATGQRVTLRCSPRSGDLSVYWYQQSLDQGLQFLIQYYNGEERAKGNILERFSAQQFPDLHSELNLSSLELGDSALYFCASSVDDSSSYEQYFGPGTRLTVT.

This chain links TRBV29-1 with TRBJ1-1; D gene ambiguous. The CDR3 extends over 11 amino acids. Looked up from germline, CDR1 is SQVTM and CDR2 is ANQGSEA. Trimming pared 0 bases from V and 10 bases from J, leaving 9 bases between. CDR3 sequence: CSVEDRGRAFF. The CDR3 nucleotides are TGCAGCGTTGAAGATCGAGGTCGAGCTTTCTTT.

The chain uses TRBV14 and TRBJ1-2, with D possibly matching TRBD1 (5 bases). Germline lookup yields CDR1 SGHDN and CDR2 FVKESK. The length of the CDR3 is 13 residues. Trimming stripped 4 bases from V and 6 bases from J, with 12 bases between. CDR3 coding DNA: TGTGCCAGCAGCCGCCAGCGGGGGGATGGCTACACCTTC. Translation gives CASSRQRGDGYTF.

In its sample, this clone was seen a few times. J is TRBJ1-2 and V is TRBV7-2; 7 bases match TRBD1. The V gene end was trimmed by 5 bases and the J gene end by 5 bases; junction bases not matched to a gene: 2. Germline loops: CDR1 SGHTA, CDR2 FQGNSA. This CDR3 spans 12 amino acids. CDR3 nucleotide sequence: TGTGCCAGCAGCCCGACAGGGTATGGCTACACCTTC. It yields the protein CASSPTGYGYTF.

The chain uses TRBV2 and TRBJ1-6, with 11 bases that match TRBD1. CDR1 and CDR2 from the germline V gene are SNHLY and FYNNEI. The CDR3 extends over 15 amino acids. With V trimmed by 7 bases and J by 5 bases, 4 bases remained unmatched. CDR3 sequence reads: CASMKDRGHNSPLHF. The CDR3 DNA reads as TGTGCCAGCATGAAGGACAGGGGGCATAATTCACCCCTCCACTTT.

The sample holds a few counts of this clone. The chain combines TRBV19 with TRBJ2-3, with D unresolved. CDR3 size: 13 residues. With 5 bases removed from V and 5 bases from J, the gap between germline ends came to 11 bases. Germline assignment: CDR1 LNHDA and CDR2 SQIVND (reference sequence). As DNA, the CDR3 is TGTGCCAGTAGTCCAGATCGCCGAGATACGCAGTATTTT. This translates into CASSPDRRDTQYF.

This clone was found a few times. The chain has TRBV2 and TRBJ1-5; unclear D gene. The CDR3 runs 14 residues. Germline lookup yields CDR1 SNHLY and CDR2 FYNNEI. The V end lost 3 bases, the J end lost 5 bases, and 11 bases lay between the germline ends. The CDR3 nucleotides read TGTGCCAGCAGTGACATTCAGTCAGATCAGCCCCAGCATTTT. It translates to CASSDIQSDQPQHF.

This clone was recorded once. J is TRBJ2-7 and V is TRBV6-2 or TRBV6-3; 8 nucleotides line up with TRBD1. Per the germline V gene, CDR1 is MNHEY and CDR2 is SVGEGT. The CDR3 runs 15 residues. V shed 4 bases, J shed 0 bases, and the junction held 5 bases outside the gene matches. The CDR3 sequence: CASSLTGTGSYEQYF. The DNA for the CDR3 is TGTGCCAGCAGTTTAACCGGGACAGGCTCCTACGAGCAGTACTTC.

The chain combines TRBV27 with TRBJ1-2; 7 bases are shared with TRBD1. Germline-derived CDR1 and CDR2 are MNHEY and SMNVEV (reference sequence). The CDR3 spans 15 residues. After removal of 5 bases from V and 4 bases from J, the junction contained 10 bases not matched to a gene. CDR3 region: CASSPGRGYSYGYTF. The CDR3 DNA is TGTGCCAGCAGTCCTGGCAGGGGGTATAGCTATGGCTACACCTTC.

The V call is TRBV30, the J call TRBJ2-2; 11 nucleotides match TRBD1. V was clipped by 2 bases and J by 1 base; unmatched bases: 9. Germline CDR1 is GTSNPN and CDR2 is SVGIG (reference sequence). The CDR3 has 18 residues. The CDR3: CAWSPRWGTGGNTGELFF. DNA of the CDR3: TGTGCCTGGAGTCCCCGGTGGGGGACAGGGGGGAACACCGGGGAGCTGTTTTTT.

About this clone: The identical CDR3 is also encoded by other nucleotide sequences in the sample. The CDR3 reads CASSLWSTGELFF. For the CDR3, the DNA is TGTGCCAGCAGTTTATGGAGCACCGGGGAGCTGTTTTTT. V gene TRBV27 combines with J gene TRBJ2-2; D gene unclear. The V gene lost 1 base and the J gene lost 4 bases, with 4 bases spanning the gap. From germline, CDR1 is MNHEY and CDR2 SMNVEV (reference sequence). The CDR3 is 13 residues long.

The V call is TRBV27, the J call TRBJ2-5; the match to TRBD2 covers 10 bases. The CDR3 contains 16 residues. Germline trimming cut 4 bases from V and 4 bases from J; bases unmatched to any gene: 9. Germline V lookup: CDR1 MNHEY, CDR2 SMNVEV (reference sequence). CDR3 region: CASSSGTSATGETQYF. The CDR3 DNA follows: TGTGCCAGCAGTTCCGGGACTAGCGCAACCGGAGAGACCCAGTACTTC.

The rearrangement links TRBV5-4 to TRBJ1-1; unclear D gene. The CDR3 has 15 residues. Germline loops: CDR1 SGHNT, CDR2 YYREEE (reference sequence). V was trimmed by 2 bases and J by 1 base, leaving 12 bases between them. CDR3 in DNA: TGTGCCAGCAGCTTTCCAGGTGAGAAGAACACTGAAGCTTTCTTT. Encoded protein: CASSFPGEKNTEAFF.

The chain joins TRBV30 to TRBJ1-5; D ambiguous. Trimming pared 0 bases from V and 7 bases from J, leaving 10 bases between. Per germline, CDR1 GTSNPN and CDR2 SVGIG (reference sequence). This CDR3 is 13 amino acids long. The CDR3 DNA follows: TGTGCCTGGAGTGTAGAGGCGCGGCAGCCCCAGCATTTT. Translating it yields CAWSVEARQPQHF.

This clone was counted a few times. DNA of the CDR3: TGTGCCAGCAGTTATGTCACAGGGTCGAGCGAGCAGTACTTC. Protein sequence: CASSYVTGSSEQYF. The chain recombines TRBV6-6 with TRBJ2-7; TRBD1 might be the D (6 bases). V gave up 3 bases and J gave up 6 bases, with 15 bases separating them. The CDR3 loop spans 14 amino acids. Germline V gene lookup returns CDR1 MNHNY and CDR2 SVGAGI (reference sequence).

The chain uses TRBV4-3 and TRBJ2-5; tentatively, D is TRBD2 (6 bases). CDR3 length: 15 amino acids. Germline V CDR1 and CDR2: LGHNA, YSLEER. The V end lost 4 bases, the J end lost 3 bases, and 15 bases lay between the germline ends. Here the CDR3 DNA reads TGCGCCAGCAGCCCGCTGACTAGTCCAAAAGAGACCCAGTACTTC. Protein: CASSPLTSPKETQYF.